This TCR beta chain was recovered during a study of shared clonotypes between healthy human individuals. Profiled with immunoSEQ multiplex PCR; TCRdb holds only in-frame clones, not every one. The table includes over a million clones, approximately 97% detected once. Findings and limits, study-wide: In general, naive subsets displayed greater estimated richness than memory subsets did.

The germline V and J ends were trimmed by 4 bases and 1 base, with 14 bases remaining between them. Germline V gene sequence: CDR1 SGHTA, CDR2 FQGTGA. The CDR3 loop spans 16 amino acids. The study drew all its donors from Caucasian adults living in Nashville, Tennessee. With respect to this clone: Its cognate antigen is unknown.

The J gene is TRBJ2-1, the V gene TRBV7-3; maybe TRBD1 (5 bases). Material for sequencing was naive CD4+ T cells sorted from blood. Documented subset: CD45RA+ positively selected. The receptor's source is a young man in good health. CDR3 nucleotide sequence: TGTGCCAGCAGCTCGTCAGGGCAGGGATCCTACAATGAGCAGTTCTTC. This translates into CASSSSGQGSYNEQFF.